One sample yielded the 24 T cell receptor beta chains listed below, sequenced in a study of T cells after yellow fever vaccination. MiXCR was run by TCRdb on the 5' RACE reads, yielding one entry per CDR3 protein. The sample holds around 590,000 distinct CDR3 sequences, about 12% seen once. This specimen consisted of PBMCs, obtained on the day of the yellow fever booster vaccination. Receptors were obtained from a man aged 25-45 years who received the YFV17D yellow fever vaccine.

The gene calls are TRBV28 and TRBJ2-5; D unclear. The V and J ends lost 4 bases and 9 bases respectively, with 15 bases between them. This CDR3 is built from 13 residues. From germline, CDR1 is MDHEN and CDR2 SYDVKM. CDR3 DNA sequence: TGTGCCAGCAGTTCCCACGGGCGTTTCGCCCAGTACTTC. Its protein product is CASSSHGRFAQYF.

In this sample, this clonotype turned up a few times. As DNA, the CDR3 is TGTGCCACCAGCAGAGATACCAAGGTTAACGAGCAGTACTTC. The encoded protein is CATSRDTKVNEQYF. V usage is TRBV15 and J usage is TRBJ2-7; D unclear. Looked up from germline, CDR1 is LNHNV and CDR2 is YYDKDF (reference sequence). This CDR3 region has 14 residues. Trimming removed 0 bases from V and 5 bases from J, with 11 bases in between. Combining the CDR3 with reference TRBV15 and TRBJ2-7 gives the whole variable domain DAMVIQNPRYQVTQFGKPVTLSCSQTLNHNVMYWYQQKSSQAPKLLFHYYDKDFNNEADTPDNFQSRRPNTSFCFLDIRSPGLGDTAMYLCATSRDTKVNEQYFGPGTRLTVT.

The V call is TRBV20-1, the J call TRBJ1-6; no clear D gene. This CDR3 has 14 amino acids. Per the germline V gene, CDR1 is DFQATT and CDR2 is SNEGSKA (reference sequence). The germline V and J ends were trimmed by 3 bases and 9 bases, with 15 bases remaining between them. The CDR3 loop is CSASPLISASPLHF. The DNA of the CDR3 is TGCAGTGCTAGTCCCCTTATATCAGCTTCACCCCTCCACTTT.

This clonotype was recorded a few times. The gene calls are TRBV7-2 and TRBJ1-2; the D is unclear. Germline assignment: CDR1 SGHTA and CDR2 FQGNSA. This CDR3 has 15 amino acids. V lost 5 bases and J lost 1, with 14 bases in between. CDR3 DNA sequence: TGTGCCAGCAGCCCCTCTTGGGTCGGTAACTATGGCTACACCTTC. Amino acid sequence: CASSPSWVGNYGYTF.

V gene TRBV24-1 combines with J gene TRBJ2-1, with 8 bases identical to TRBD2. Germline CDR1 is KGHDR and CDR2 is SFDVKD. Unmatched junction bases numbered 6, after V lost 10 bases and J lost 2 bases. The length of the CDR3 is 14 residues. CDR3 residues: CATTAGDTYNEQFF. CDR3 DNA sequence: TGTGCCACTACAGCGGGGGACACCTACAATGAGCAGTTCTTC.

This clonotype appeared a few times. This sequence joins TRBV6-2 or TRBV6-3 and TRBJ2-1; 8 bases map to TRBD1. The CDR3 loop spans 15 amino acids. V lost 6 bases and J lost 7; bases outside the gene matches: 11. Germline-derived CDR1 and CDR2 are MNHEY and SVGEGT. The CDR3 sequence is CASSLEDRVWNEQFF. The CDR3 nucleotides are TGTGCCAGCAGCCTAGAGGACAGGGTATGGAATGAGCAGTTCTTC.

This clonotype was seen only a few times. The DNA for the CDR3 is TGTGCCAGCAGCTTAGGCGGGAGTAGGAGCGAGCAGTACTTC. This gives the protein CASSLGGSRSEQYF. The J gene is TRBJ2-7, the V gene TRBV11-2; 7 bases line up with TRBD2. This CDR3 has 14 amino acids. The J segment lost 6 bases and the V segment lost 1 base, leaving 6 bases of the junction unmatched. Germline CDR1 SGHAT, CDR2 FQNNGV. Variable domain in full (rest from reference TRBV11-2 and TRBJ2-7): EAGVAQSPRYKIIEKRQSVAFWCNPISGHATLYWYQQILGQGPKLLIQFQNNGVVDDSQLPKDRFSAERLKGVDSTLKIQPAKLEDSAVYLCASSLGGSRSEQYFGPGTRLTVT.

In this sample, this clonotype turned up many times. V is TRBV20-1 and J is TRBJ2-7; 12 bases match TRBD2. J gave up 1 base and V 1 base, and 2 bases lay outside the gene matches. The CDR3 runs to 15 residues. Per germline, CDR1 DFQATT and CDR2 SNEGSKA (reference sequence). CDR3: CSARVLAGGSYEQYF. CDR3 sequence (DNA): TGCAGTGCTAGAGTCCTAGCGGGAGGGTCCTACGAGCAGTACTTC.

The V and J genes are TRBV7-2 and TRBJ2-7; D is possibly TRBD1 (6 bases). This CDR3 is built from 16 residues. With 2 bases removed from V and 1 base from J, the gap between germline ends came to 15 bases. Germline CDR1 and CDR2: SGHTA and FQGNSA. The CDR3 sequence: CASSLSRTEISYEQYF. Written as DNA, the CDR3 is TGTGCCAGCAGCTTATCACGGACAGAGATTTCCTACGAGCAGTACTTC.

The sample holds a few counts of this clonotype. V gene TRBV27 combines with J gene TRBJ2-6; 7 bases line up with TRBD1. Germline V gives CDR1 MNHEY, CDR2 SMNVEV (reference sequence). CDR3 length equals 19 residues. V lost 2 bases to trimming and J lost 0 bases; unmatched junction nucleotides: 10. This chain's CDR3 is CASSLKGGLLNSGANVLTF. The DNA of the CDR3 is TGTGCCAGCAGTTTAAAAGGGGGCCTACTAAACTCTGGGGCCAACGTCCTGACTTTC.

This clonotype was seen a few times. This chain joins TRBV4-3 and TRBJ2-1; tentative D call: TRBD2 (5 bases). This CDR3 spans 15 amino acids. The ends were cut back, 2 bases at V and 4 bases at J, with 12 bases in the middle. Germline CDR1 and CDR2: LGHNA and YSLEER. CDR3 sequence reads: CASSQSLAGYNEQFF. The CDR3 coding sequence is TGCGCCAGCAGCCAAAGTCTAGCCGGTTACAATGAGCAGTTCTTC.

This clonotype was recorded at least ten times. The chain combines TRBV5-1 with TRBJ2-2; D gene unclear. CDR1 and CDR2 from the germline V gene are SGHRS and YFSETQ. Trimming stripped 0 bases from V and 2 bases from J, with 11 bases between. This CDR3 comprises 16 residues. This chain's CDR3 is CASSLVVASNTGELFF. The CDR3, as DNA: TGCGCCAGCAGCTTGGTCGTAGCATCAAACACCGGGGAGCTGTTTTTT.

This clonotype has more than one count but fewer than ten. This rearrangement joins TRBV6-1 to TRBJ2-7; 9 nucleotides align to TRBD1. CDR3 length equals 14 residues. J gave up 5 bases and V 7 bases, and 9 bases lay outside the gene matches. CDR1 and CDR2 from the germline V gene are MNHNS and SASEGT. CDR3 sequence reads: CASISGTGFNEQYF. The CDR3 bases are TGTGCCAGCATATCCGGGACAGGGTTTAACGAGCAGTACTTC.

The rearrangement joins TRBV29-1 to TRBJ2-6; D may be TRBD1 (5 bases). Germline V CDR1 and CDR2: SQVTM, ANQGSEA. Trimming removed 7 bases at V and 3 bases at J, with 16 bases between. The CDR3 is 15 amino acids. The CDR3 region is CSAELAGIGANVLTF. CDR3 in DNA: TGCAGCGCCGAACTCGCAGGGATTGGGGCCAACGTCCTGACTTTC.

The chain links TRBV20-1 to TRBJ2-2; 9 bases fit TRBD1. Per germline, CDR1 DFQATT and CDR2 SNEGSKA (reference sequence). J lost 5 bases, V lost 0 bases, and 7 bases had no gene match. The CDR3 consists of 16 residues. CDR3 nucleotides: TGCAGTGCTAGAGATCACAGAGGACAGGGGACCGGGGAGCTGTTTTTT. Its protein is CSARDHRGQGTGELFF.

The rearrangement uses TRBV6-1 and TRBJ1-4; TRBD1 might be the D (5 bases). V lost 5 bases and J lost 7, with 14 bases in between. Germline V lookup: CDR1 MNHNS, CDR2 SASEGT. The CDR3 spans 14 residues. The CDR3 loop reads CASSPGLMSEKLFF. The CDR3 coding sequence is TGTGCCAGCAGTCCAGGGTTAATGAGTGAAAAACTGTTTTTT.

In its sample, this clonotype was seen a few times. The V call is TRBV4-3, the J call TRBJ2-3; no firm D call. Germline V gene lookup returns CDR1 LGHNA and CDR2 YSLEER. CDR3 size: 13 residues. V lost 3 bases and J 6 bases, leaving 10 bases between the germline ends. The CDR3 loop reads CASSHRVGDTQYF. CDR3 DNA sequence: TGCGCCAGCAGCCACCGAGTTGGGGATACGCAGTATTTT.

The chain joins TRBV12-3 or TRBV12-4 to TRBJ2-5; a weak D match, TRBD1 (5 bases). The germline V and J ends were trimmed by 5 bases and 2 bases, with 9 bases remaining between them. The CDR3 contains 13 residues. In DNA form, the CDR3 reads TGTGCCAGCAGTGGGGCTAGTCAAGAGACCCAGTACTTC. Translated: CASSGASQETQYF.

This clonotype was seen a handful of times. The chain joins TRBV29-1 to TRBJ2-7; TRBD2 aligns across 10 bases. In germline, CDR1 is SQVTM, CDR2 ANQGSEA. V shed 6 bases and J 0 bases; nucleotides not matched to a gene: 5. This CDR3 has 14 residues. This CDR3 reads CSVDPSGSSYEQYF. As DNA, the CDR3 is TGCAGCGTGGACCCTAGCGGGAGCTCCTACGAGCAGTACTTC.

This chain uses TRBV28 with TRBJ2-7; maybe TRBD1 (6 bases). Per the germline V gene, CDR1 is MDHEN and CDR2 is SYDVKM. V lost 9 bases, J lost 0 bases, and 12 bases lay in between. This CDR3 is 13 amino acids long. CDR3 region: CASCRDTSYEQYF. In DNA, the CDR3 is TGTGCCAGTTGCCGGGACACCTCCTACGAGCAGTACTTC. Based on the CDR3 plus reference TRBV28 and TRBJ2-7, the full variable domain is DVKVTQSSRYLVKRTGEKVFLECVQDMDHENMFWYRQDPGLGLRLIYFSYDVKMKEKGDIPEGYSVSREKKERFSLILESASTNQTSMYLCASCRDTSYEQYFGPGTRLTVT.

This clonotype was found a few times. This chain links TRBV4-3 with TRBJ2-1, with 14 bases that match TRBD2. Germline assignment: CDR1 LGHNA and CDR2 YSLEER. This CDR3 is 17 amino acids long. J gave up 4 bases and V 2 bases, and 4 bases lay outside the gene matches. Written as DNA, the CDR3 is TGCGCCAGCAGCCAATTGGGACTAGCGGGGGCGTACAATGAGCAGTTCTTC. Protein: CASSQLGLAGAYNEQFF.

This chain joins TRBV5-6 and TRBJ1-2; maybe TRBD1 (5 bases). The CDR3 contains 14 residues. Germline CDR1 is SGHDT and CDR2 is YYEEEE. V lost 1 base to trimming and J lost 4 bases, with 11 bases between them. As DNA, the CDR3 is TGTGCCAGCAGCTTGCCGGGGGTGATCTATGGCTACACCTTC. Translated, it gives CASSLPGVIYGYTF.

The V gene is TRBV19, the J gene TRBJ2-1; D possibly corresponds to TRBD2 (6 bases). Germline lookup yields CDR1 LNHDA and CDR2 SQIVND (reference sequence). With 3 bases removed from V and 9 bases from J, the gap between germline ends came to 15 bases. The CDR3 totals 14 residues. The CDR3 bases are TGTGCCAGTAGTATCTCTTGGGGGGTGGGTGAGCAGTTCTTC. It codes for CASSISWGVGEQFF. The full variable domain, with the rest looked up from reference TRBV19 and TRBJ2-1, is DGGITQSPKYLFRKEGQNVTLSCEQNLNHDAMYWYRQDPGQGLRLIYYSQIVNDFQKGDIAEGYSVSREKKESFPLTVTSAQKNPTAFYLCASSISWGVGEQFFGPGTRLTVL.

The chain employs TRBV6-1 and TRBJ2-1; weak D call: TRBD2 (6 bases). Trimming removed 5 bases at V and 3 bases at J, with 11 bases between. CDR1 and CDR2 from the germline V gene are MNHNS and SASEGT. CDR3 length equals 14 residues. CDR3 nucleotides: TGTGCCAGCAGTCAACAGACTAGCTACAATGAGCAGTTCTTC. This sequence encodes CASSQQTSYNEQFF.